This T cell receptor beta chain was found in a study of blood T cell repertoires in COVID-19. Study-level background: Sites in the United States, Italy and Spain provided acute and convalescent COVID-19 samples. PBMCs, B-cell-depleted T cells, or T cells provided the cDNA or gDNA that made up the material.

The table came from immunoSEQ multiplex PCR; TCRdb's copy has only in-frame clones and leaves some out. The repertoire consists of over 150,000 clones, with approximately 83% occurring once and the leading ten covering less than 30%. This clone was recorded many times. Germline assignment: CDR1 GTSNPN and CDR2 SVGIG (reference sequence). Trimming shortened V by 0 bases and J by 6 bases, and 8 bases separated the two germline ends. The CDR3 runs to 13 residues. The chain is built from TRBV30 and TRBJ2-2; D remains unclear. The receptor was derived from a woman aged 55-75 years with acute or convalescent COVID-19. The sample was peripheral blood. CDR3 sequence (DNA): TGTGCCTGGAGTGTATACGGGTCCGGGGAGCTGTTTTTT. This gives the protein CAWSVYGSGELFF.